This T cell receptor (beta chain) was captured by sequencing in a study of T cell repertoires in cytomegalovirus infection. Looking at the study overall: The authors relied on CMV epitopes, both recently identified HLA-C-restricted and well-studied HLA-B-restricted. Public TCR beta signatures indicated both CMV infection and matching HLA type.

Points on this clonotype: Its specificity is not known.

TCRdb processed the reads anew with MiXCR; each CDR3 protein has one entry. The table shows around 430,000 distinct CDR3 sequences, with about 42% occurring only once. V lost 4 bases, J lost 2 bases, and 17 bases lay in between. The CDR3 has 16 amino acids. The germline V gene has CDR1 KGHSH and CDR2 LQKENI. Study outcomes and limitations: Across the ex vivo response, the dominant clonotypes were HLA-C-restricted CMV-specific TCR beta clonotypes. Frequencies of public TCR beta families were cumulated, and this identified carriers of CMV plus the relevant HLA.

The chain links TRBV18 to TRBJ2-5; possibly TRBD2 for D (6 bases). The clonotype was recovered from a human donor in good health (CMV status not recorded). Some clones in this sample may be carry-over from other donors' samples. The sequencing here drew on cultured PBMCs, taken from culture after CMV antigen stimulation. DNA of the CDR3: TGTGCCAGCTCACACTCCGGGCCCGGGAGTCAAGAGACCCAGTACTTC. It codes for CASSHSGPGSQETQYF.